The 24 T cell receptor beta chains presented below share a single source sample, sequenced in a study of tumor-infiltrating lymphocytes in primary liver carcinoma. Blood RNA was derived from unsorted whole blood, and germline DNA was extracted too. A primer in the constant region served to generate TCR beta cDNA from approximately 500 ng of total RNA. Library construction for TCR beta comprised three nested multiplex PCR rounds performed with slightly modified ARM-PCR. A C-beta reverse primer was combined with TRBV1-TRBV30 forward primers in the first two PCR rounds, and each round had about 10 cycles. TCRdb reanalysed the multiplex PCR reads using MiXCR and keeps one entry per CDR3 protein. The sample lists 300,000 to 350,000 distinct CDR3 sequences; approximately 65% were seen once. The sample taken for sequencing was peripheral blood. All receptors derive from a man aged 35-49 years with primary liver carcinoma and hepatitis B virus infection.

About this clonotype itself: One base away lies a much larger clone, so this may be a sequencing read error. The chain combines TRBV10-3 with TRBJ1-1, with 7 bases matching TRBD1. This CDR3 is built from 14 residues. With 0 bases clipped from V and 6 bases from J, the junction kept 4 bases outside the gene matches. The germline gives CDR1 ENHRY, CDR2 SYGVKD. DNA of the CDR3: TGTGCCATCAGTGAGTCGACAGGGAGGGCTGAAGCTTTCTTT. This codes for CAISESTGRAEAFF.

This clonotype was seen more than once but under ten times. J is TRBJ2-5 and V is TRBV20-1, with D perhaps matching TRBD2 (6 bases). From germline, CDR1 is DFQATT and CDR2 SNEGSKA (reference sequence). The CDR3 length is 14 residues. Trimming stripped 3 bases from V and 4 bases from J, with 15 bases between. CDR3 bases: TGCAGTGCTAGGGGGACTCAGGTCGGAGAGACCCAGTACTTC. Amino acids: CSARGTQVGETQYF.

Only one count was recorded for this clonotype. Given a much more abundant clone one base away, this may be a read error. The chain carries TRBV6-5 and TRBJ1-4; TRBD1 might be the D (5 bases). The CDR3 is made up of 16 amino acids. The germline CDR1 and CDR2 sequences are MNHEY and SVGAGI. CDR3 residues: CASSYSTGQGYEKPFF. As DNA, the CDR3 is TGTGCCAGCAGTTACTCGACGGGGCAGGGTTATGAAAAACCGTTTTTT.

CDR3 loop: CANRQEGTDTQYF. The CDR3 nucleotides are TGTGCCAACAGGCAGGAAGGTACAGATACGCAGTATTTT. The chain couples TRBV7-9 to TRBJ2-3, with a tentative D call TRBD1 (5 bases). The CDR3 consists of 13 residues. V was clipped by 10 bases and J by 3 bases, with 14 bases between them. Germline V gives CDR1 SEHNR, CDR2 FQNEAQ (reference sequence).

This clonotype was picked up many times. This chain connects TRBV11-2 to TRBJ1-2, with TRBD1 matching 9 bases. From germline, CDR1 is SGHAT and CDR2 FQNNGV. J lost 2 bases, V lost 8 bases, and 12 bases had no gene match. The CDR3 covers 16 residues. The CDR3 bases are TGTGCCAGCCGACCCGGGACAGGGATGGAGAACTATGGCTACACCTTC. Translation: CASRPGTGMENYGYTF.

Notes on this clonotype: One junction end does not reproduce the germline sequence, and a read error may be involved. This chain connects TRBV6-2 or TRBV6-3 to TRBJ1-1; TRBD1 might be the D (5 bases). The CDR3 has 13 amino acids. Germline CDR1 is MNHEY and CDR2 is SVGEGT. The CDR3 spells CVSSRTGNTEAFF. CDR3 in DNA: TGTGTCAGCAGTCGTACAGGTAACACTGAAGCTTTCTTT.

Points on this clonotype: At one boundary the junction diverges from the germline segment, which might be a read error. This rearrangement joins TRBV11-2 to TRBJ1-4; D is unresolved. The CDR3 is 15 amino acids. Germline CDR1 and CDR2: SGHAT and FQNNGV. In DNA form, the CDR3 reads TGTGCCAGCAGCAAGCCCGAGACGGCCGGGGAAAAACTATTTTTT. As protein: CASSKPETAGEKLFF.

Comments on this clonotype: An end of the junction does not agree with germline; a read error may underlie this. The V call is TRBV11-2, the J call TRBJ2-2; 10 positions agree with TRBD2. The CDR3 loop spans 15 amino acids. Germline V gene lookup returns CDR1 SGHAT and CDR2 FQNNGV. CDR3 coding DNA: TGTGCCAGCAGCACTGGACTAGCGGCCACCGAGGAGCTGTTTTTT. As protein: CASSTGLAATEELFF.

Concerning this clonotype: Relative to the germline gene, one junction end is altered; a read error may explain this. The chain is built from TRBV11-2 and TRBJ2-2; TRBD1 matches at 8 bases. The CDR3 runs to 18 residues. The germline V gene has CDR1 SGHAT and CDR2 FQNNGV. The CDR3 sequence is CASTLGLVGQADSGELFF. CDR3 DNA sequence: TGTGCTAGCACCTTAGGACTGGTGGGACAGGCGGACAGCGGGGAGCTGTTTTTT. The entire variable domain, with the rest obtained from reference TRBV11-2 and TRBJ2-2, is as follows: EAGVAQSPRYKIIEKRQSVAFWCNPISGHATLYWYQQILGQGPKLLIQFQNNGVVDDSQLPKDRFSAERLKGVDSTLKIQPAKLEDSAVYLCASTLGLVGQADSGELFFGEGSRLTVL.

Turning to this clonotype: At one of its ends the junction is not consistent with the germline gene, which may arise from a read error. The chain uses TRBV11-2 and TRBJ2-2; D unresolved. Germline V gene lookup returns CDR1 SGHAT and CDR2 FQNNGV. The CDR3 length is 14 residues. The CDR3 is CTSSLNLPARELFF. The CDR3 nucleotides are TGTACCAGCAGCTTAAACTTACCCGCCCGGGAGCTGTTTTTT.

With regard to this clonotype: A read error may produce the germline difference seen at one junction end. CDR3 sequence: CANSLTLVGEQYF. For the CDR3, the DNA is TGTGCCAACAGCTTAACCCTAGTAGGCGAGCAGTACTTC. The genes are TRBV11-2 and TRBJ2-7, with D unclear. In germline, CDR1 is SGHAT, CDR2 FQNNGV. The CDR3 has 13 amino acids. Based on the CDR3 plus reference TRBV11-2 and TRBJ2-7, the full variable domain is EAGVAQSPRYKIIEKRQSVAFWCNPISGHATLYWYQQILGQGPKLLIQFQNNGVVDDSQLPKDRFSAERLKGVDSTLKIQPAKLEDSAVYLCANSLTLVGEQYFGPGTRLTVT.

In the case of this clonotype: The junction shows a germline mismatch at one end, possibly a read error. The V gene is TRBV6-1, the J gene TRBJ2-7; D remains unclear. Germline lookup yields CDR1 MNHNS and CDR2 SASEGT. The CDR3 loop spans 13 amino acids. Here the CDR3 reads CTSKSADNYEQYF. The CDR3 nucleotides read TGTACCAGCAAGTCTGCAGATAACTACGAGCAGTACTTC.

Comments on this clonotype: One junction end disagrees with the germline gene, perhaps due to a read error. CDR3 sequence: CDSSQAGIGYTF. The CDR3 nucleotides are TGCGACAGCAGCCAAGCAGGTATCGGCTACACCTTC. V usage is TRBV4-3 and J usage is TRBJ1-2; D not resolved. The CDR3 spans 12 residues. Germline V CDR1 and CDR2: LGHNA, YSLEER.

This sequence joins TRBV5-8 and TRBJ2-3; TRBD2 aligns across 10 bases. The CDR3 extends over 18 amino acids. With V trimmed by 3 bases and J by 3 bases, 13 bases remained unmatched. Germline V gene data show CDR1 as SGHTS and CDR2 as YDEGEE. The CDR3 nucleotides read TGTGCCAGCAGCTCCGTGGGGCTAGCGGGAGTCTATACAGATACGCAGTATTTT. Translating it yields CASSSVGLAGVYTDTQYF.

The sample holds many counts of this clonotype. V and J are TRBV12-3 or TRBV12-4 and TRBJ1-4, with D unclear. This CDR3 comprises 13 residues. The germline V and J ends were trimmed by 7 bases and 8 bases, with 14 bases remaining between them. In DNA form, the CDR3 reads TGTGCCAGCAAAGGGTTGGGAGCGGAAAAACTGTTTTTT. Translation: CASKGLGAEKLFF.

The chain carries TRBV29-1 and TRBJ2-1; no clear D gene. V was cut by 1 base and J by 0 bases, with 13 bases left in between. This CDR3 contains 16 residues. The V gene's germline CDR1 is SQVTM and CDR2 ANQGSEA. In nucleotides, the CDR3 is TGCAGCGTTGAAGCTCAAGATCGGAGCTCCTACAATGAGCAGTTCTTC. Encoded protein: CSVEAQDRSSYNEQFF.

This clonotype has a count of ten or more. J is TRBJ2-5 and V is TRBV12-3 or TRBV12-4; perhaps D is TRBD1 or TRBD2 (5 bases each). V lost 3 bases and J lost 1, with 6 bases in between. The CDR3 extends over 13 amino acids. The CDR3 region is CASSFGTQETQYF. DNA for the CDR3: TGTGCCAGCAGTTTCGGGACCCAAGAGACCCAGTACTTC.

This clonotype was recorded only once. A read error is possible here, since a much larger clone lies one base away. The CDR3 nucleotides are TGTGCCAGCAGTTGGGAGGAGAACCATGGCTACACCTTC. Residues: CASSWEENHGYTF. The chain has TRBV12-3 or TRBV12-4 and TRBJ1-2; D not resolved. V lost 4 bases and J lost 6, with 12 bases in between. The CDR3 runs to 13 residues.

Turning to this clonotype: Since the CDR3 does not end with the conserved phenylalanine or tryptophan, this likely comes from a read error. The limits of the CDR3 on the DNA are not certain, so only TCRdb's listed CDR3 is given. The rearrangement links TRBV6-5 to TRBJ2-1; whether TRBD1, the table's D call, matches the DNA was not checked. Germline V gives CDR1 MNHEY, CDR2 SVGAGI. The CDR3 adds up to 12 amino acids, both ends counted. CDR3 residues: CASSQTGYEQFS.

The chain links TRBV4-3 to TRBJ1-2; D remains ambiguous. This CDR3 is built from 15 residues. CDR1 is LGHNA and CDR2 is YSLEER in the germline V gene. Trimming took 4 bases from V and 8 from J, leaving 20 bases between them. CDR3 DNA sequence: TGCGCCAGCAGCCCCTCTTCGGAGAGGACCCAGGGCTACACCTTC. It codes for CASSPSSERTQGYTF.

This sequence joins TRBV13 and TRBJ2-3; the D gene is possibly TRBD1 (5 bases). This CDR3 is built from 15 residues. Germline V gives CDR1 PRHDT, CDR2 FYEKMQ (reference sequence). Between the trimmed V and J ends, which lost 1 base and 2 bases, there was a span of 10 bases. Here the CDR3 reads CASSLAQDATDTQYF. The CDR3 region has the DNA TGTGCCAGCAGCTTAGCACAGGACGCCACAGATACGCAGTATTTT.

Remarks on this clonotype: The junction departs from the called germline gene at one end, perhaps through a read error. This chain links TRBV11-2 with TRBJ2-7, with 7 bases that match TRBD1. This CDR3 is built from 16 residues. The germline gives CDR1 SGHAT, CDR2 FQNNGV. This CDR3 reads CACSFIKGAIHKEQYF. The CDR3 DNA is TGTGCCTGCAGCTTCATAAAGGGGGCCATACATAAAGAGCAGTACTTC.

This clonotype was picked up a small number of times. The CDR3 bases are TGTGCCATCAGCATGACCGGGACTAGAGGCGAGCAGTACTTC. It specifies CAISMTGTRGEQYF. The J gene is TRBJ2-7, the V gene TRBV10-3; 8 bases are shared with TRBD2. The CDR3 spans 14 residues. The junction had 10 bases not matched to a gene; V was cut back by 6 bases and J by 6 bases. Germline values: CDR1 ENHRY, CDR2 SYGVKD.

On this clonotype itself: This likely comes from a read error, as the CDR3 has no conserved phenylalanine or tryptophan at its end. The rearrangement links TRBV13 to TRBJ2-4; no clear D gene. CDR1 and CDR2 (germline): PRHDT, FYEKMQ (reference sequence). V was pared by 4 bases and J by 9 bases, with 13 bases between. This CDR3 comprises 13 residues. CDR3 region: CASSSLAPGIQYI. In nucleotides, the CDR3 is TGTGCCAGCAGCTCCCTGGCTCCGGGCATTCAGTACATC.